This TCR beta chain is drawn from a study of chemoradiotherapy in HPV16-positive cancers. About this clone: No antigen is known for it.

General study results and limits: For HPV16-positive patients, expanding HPV-responsive T cells associated with longer recurrence-free survival. Functional assays defining HPV-specific T cells used only two HPV16-positive patients. During treatment, candidate HPV-specific clones and E7-related motifs expanded in tumor.

Repeated repertoire sampling spanned the course of chemoradiotherapy. Profiling relied on immunoSEQ multiplex PCR, and the TCRdb table lists in-frame clones only, not all of them. The sample shows tens of thousands of clones, about nine tenths of them seen only once. The TCR comes from a human donor with HPV-associated anogenital cancer. Sequences were derived from blood, sampled from a patient who underwent chemoradiotherapy.

For the CDR3, the DNA is TGCGCCAGCAGCTTGGGACTAGCGGGGGGGCCTGCAGATACGCAGTATTTT. Translated: CASSLGLAGGPADTQYF. The chain links TRBV5-1 to TRBJ2-3; the match to TRBD2 covers 14 bases. The CDR3 contains 17 residues. Trimming removed 0 bases from V and 4 bases from J; junction bases left unmatched: 4. Germline V CDR1 and CDR2: SGHRS, YFSETQ.